This T cell receptor (beta chain) is drawn from a study of blood T cells in healthy people across ages. Using a J-beta primer mix together with a sample-barcoded 5' primer, a second PCR was run for about 6 to 11 cycles. With 12 random nucleotides, a template-switch adaptor tagged each individual cDNA molecule. TCRdb analysed the 5' RACE reads with MiXCR anew, one entry per CDR3 protein. The sample records 600,000 to 850,000 distinct CDR3 sequences, roughly 43% being singletons. There are 14 residues in the CDR3. The trim removed 5 bases at V and 0 bases at J, leaving 2 bases unmatched. Germline lookup yields CDR1 DFQATT and CDR2 SNEGSKA (reference sequence). Overall study results and limits: Long-lived and aged donors differed, with more naive CD4+ cells and higher diversity in the long-lived. Diversity of TCR beta correlated strongly with naive T cell percentage. Per million T cells, TCR beta diversity dropped roughly linearly as age increased.

The table lists this clonotype with a few counts. The antigen remains undetermined. The sample was blood. This receptor was taken from a woman aged 55 to 70 in good health. The J gene is TRBJ2-3, the V gene TRBV20-1; TRBD1 aligns across 10 bases. CDR3 in DNA: TGCAGTGCTGAGGGACAGGGGAGCACAGATACGCAGTATTTT. This encodes CSAEGQGSTDTQYF.